These T cell receptor beta chains were read from a single sample in a study of identifying expanded T cells in peripheral blood. Method: immunoSEQ multiplex PCR; TCRdb's copy keeps in-frame clones and lacks some. The table records about 97,000 clones, 70% to 90% of them present only once. The specimen sequenced was blood. These receptors came from a person aged 18-70 years in good health. The CDR3 runs from the conserved cysteine through the conserved F or W. The D gene is left open where the match is weak. For some rows the clone size is stated as once, few or many, or as a class when expanded; others skip it.

>TRBJ2-1|NA|TRBV2|NA
CASSPTDANEQFF
TGTGCCAGCAGTCCGACAGACGCCAATGAGCAGTTCTTC
>TRBJ2-7|NA|TRBV6-1|once
CASSEGIGPTYEQYF
TGTGCCAGCAGTGAAGGGATCGGGCCTACCTACGAGCAGTACTTC
>TRBJ2-7|NA|TRBV7-3|NA
CASSLTIRGWGFF
TGTGCCAGCAGCTTAACAATTCGGGGATGGGGGTTTTTC
>TRBJ2-7|NA|TRBV11-2|NA
CASSPDRNYEQYF
TGTGCCAGCAGCCCTGACAGAAACTACGAGCAGTACTTC
>TRBJ2-3|NA|TRBV6-5|NA
CASSYGDKSTDTQYF
TGTGCCAGCAGTTACGGTGACAAGAGCACAGATACGCAGTATTTT
>TRBJ1-2|TRBD1|TRBV28|few
CASRTGGNGYTF
TGTGCCAGCAGGACAGGGGGTAATGGCTACACCTTC
>TRBJ1-2|NA|TRBV5-1|NA
CASSVQGESGGYTF
TGCGCCAGCAGCGTGCAGGGTGAATCTGGAGGCTACACCTTC
>TRBJ1-1|NA|TRBV4-3|NA
CASSQFWGVVTEAFF
TGCGCCAGCAGCCAGTTTTGGGGGGTCGTCACTGAAGCTTTCTTT
>TRBJ1-2|NA|TRBV14|NA
CASSPVGASRSYGYTF
TGTGCCAGCAGCCCGGTGGGGGCGAGCCGGAGCTATGGCTACACCTTC
>TRBJ2-7|NA|TRBV2|once
CASSGLWGAQNEQYF
TGTGCCAGCAGCGGGCTCTGGGGGGCGCAGAACGAGCAGTACTTC
>TRBJ1-1|NA|TRBV28|NA
CASSLPGTSLVIF
TGTGCCAGCAGTTTGCCCGGGACTTCCCTTGTTATCTTT